These 9 T cell receptor beta chains came from one sample sequenced in a study of PD-1 blockade in classical Hodgkin lymphoma. Time point of the sample: cycle 4 day 1 (C4D1), after more than five weeks of nivolumab. Every single patient, without exception, relapsed after autologous stem cell transplantation, and brentuximab vedotin exposure varied. Profiling relied on immunoSEQ multiplex PCR, and the TCRdb table lists in-frame clones only, not all of them. The table lists around 25,000 clones, more than 75% of them singletons. Here the sequenced sample was peripheral blood mononuclear cells (PBMCs), taken before the fourth cycle of nivolumab. These receptors were obtained from a human donor with classical Hodgkin lymphoma.

The CDR3 sequence: CASSWAQILMNTEAFF. DNA for the CDR3: TGTGCCAGCAGCTGGGCTCAAATCCTCATGAACACTGAAGCTTTCTTT. The chain employs TRBV5-5 and TRBJ1-1; unclear D gene. The germline V and J ends were trimmed by 3 bases and 0 bases, with 15 bases remaining between them. The CDR3 covers 16 residues. Germline V CDR1 and CDR2: SGHKS, YYEKEE (reference sequence).

The V call is TRBV6-4, the J call TRBJ2-1; 12 bases line up with TRBD2. Looked up from germline, CDR1 is MRHNA and CDR2 is SNTAGT. The CDR3 contains 15 residues. The V segment lost 3 bases and the J segment 6 bases; nucleotides outside the gene matches: 3. CDR3 in amino acids: CASSETSGGLNEQFF. The CDR3 region has the DNA TGTGCCAGCAGTGAGACTAGCGGGGGACTCAATGAGCAGTTCTTC.

V usage is TRBV5-1 and J usage is TRBJ2-3; no clear D gene. This CDR3 has 14 amino acids. Deletions cut 3 bases from V and 1 base from J, with 9 bases between. CDR1 SGHRS and CDR2 YFSETQ come from the germline V gene. The CDR3 spells CASSSTLGTDTQYF. As DNA, the CDR3 is TGCGCCAGCAGCTCGACACTTGGCACAGATACGCAGTATTTT.

CDR3: CASSQGLSRTFRLAKNIQYF. CDR3 DNA sequence: TGCGCCAGCAGCCAAGGCTTAAGTAGGACATTCCGATTAGCCAAAAACATTCAGTACTTC. This rearrangement joins TRBV4-1 to TRBJ2-4, with a tentative D call TRBD1 (5 bases). Germline V lookup: CDR1 MGHRA, CDR2 YSYEKL. V was pared by 1 base and J by 0 bases, with 22 bases between. The CDR3 is 20 residues long.

The chain recombines TRBV7-9 with TRBJ2-1; 10 bases align to TRBD2. Germline V gives CDR1 SEHNR, CDR2 FQNEAQ (reference sequence). This CDR3 comprises 15 residues. V dropped 7 bases and J dropped 7; count of bases not matched to a gene: 10. The CDR3 loop reads CASNQGGLAPNEQFF. In DNA, the CDR3 is TGTGCCAGCAACCAGGGGGGACTAGCGCCAAATGAGCAGTTCTTC. Filled out from reference TRBV7-9 and TRBJ2-1, the complete variable domain reads DTGVSQNPRHKITKRGQNVTFRCDPISEHNRLYWYRQTLGQGPEFLTYFQNEAQLEKSRLLSDRFSAERPKGSFSTLEIQRTEQGDSAMYLCASNQGGLAPNEQFFGPGTRLTVL.

The chain recombines TRBV7-7 with TRBJ2-2; possibly TRBD2 for D (6 bases). This CDR3 has 15 amino acids. V lost 5 bases, J lost 4 bases, and 14 bases lay in between. From germline, CDR1 is SSHAT and CDR2 FNYEAQ (reference sequence). CDR3 bases: TGTGCCAGCAGCCCGGAGGGCCGCGGCACCGGGGAGCTGTTTTTT. Protein: CASSPEGRGTGELFF.

This chain links TRBV5-1 with TRBJ1-4; weak D call: TRBD1 (6 bases). The germline gives CDR1 SGHRS, CDR2 YFSETQ. The CDR3 has 14 residues. V lost 4 bases and J lost 4, with 11 bases in between. The CDR3 protein is CASSGDKFNEKLFF. The CDR3 bases are TGCGCCAGCAGCGGGGACAAATTTAATGAAAAACTGTTTTTT.

The rearrangement links TRBV5-4 to TRBJ2-7; TRBD1 matches 10 bases. The CDR3 runs to 14 residues. Germline V lookup: CDR1 SGHNT, CDR2 YYREEE (reference sequence). Trimming removed 3 bases from V and 8 bases from J; junction bases left unmatched: 8. CDR3 protein: CASSSPGTGDKQYF. CDR3 bases: TGTGCCAGCAGCTCCCCCGGGACAGGGGACAAGCAGTACTTC. The whole variable domain, filled in from reference TRBV5-4 and TRBJ2-7, reads ETGVTQSPTHLIKTRGQQVTLRCSSQSGHNTVSWYQQALGQGPQFIFQYYREEENGRGNFPPRFSGLQFPNYSSELNVNALELDDSALYLCASSSPGTGDKQYFGPGTRLTVT.

The CDR3 coding sequence is TGTGCCAGCAGCTCCCGGACTAGTCCCTACGAGCAGTACTTC. This translates into CASSSRTSPYEQYF. The V and J genes are TRBV11-3 and TRBJ2-7; TRBD2 matches 7 bases. Germline lookup yields CDR1 SGHNT and CDR2 YENEEA. There are 14 residues in the CDR3. V lost 4 bases, J lost 2 bases, and 5 bases stayed unmatched.